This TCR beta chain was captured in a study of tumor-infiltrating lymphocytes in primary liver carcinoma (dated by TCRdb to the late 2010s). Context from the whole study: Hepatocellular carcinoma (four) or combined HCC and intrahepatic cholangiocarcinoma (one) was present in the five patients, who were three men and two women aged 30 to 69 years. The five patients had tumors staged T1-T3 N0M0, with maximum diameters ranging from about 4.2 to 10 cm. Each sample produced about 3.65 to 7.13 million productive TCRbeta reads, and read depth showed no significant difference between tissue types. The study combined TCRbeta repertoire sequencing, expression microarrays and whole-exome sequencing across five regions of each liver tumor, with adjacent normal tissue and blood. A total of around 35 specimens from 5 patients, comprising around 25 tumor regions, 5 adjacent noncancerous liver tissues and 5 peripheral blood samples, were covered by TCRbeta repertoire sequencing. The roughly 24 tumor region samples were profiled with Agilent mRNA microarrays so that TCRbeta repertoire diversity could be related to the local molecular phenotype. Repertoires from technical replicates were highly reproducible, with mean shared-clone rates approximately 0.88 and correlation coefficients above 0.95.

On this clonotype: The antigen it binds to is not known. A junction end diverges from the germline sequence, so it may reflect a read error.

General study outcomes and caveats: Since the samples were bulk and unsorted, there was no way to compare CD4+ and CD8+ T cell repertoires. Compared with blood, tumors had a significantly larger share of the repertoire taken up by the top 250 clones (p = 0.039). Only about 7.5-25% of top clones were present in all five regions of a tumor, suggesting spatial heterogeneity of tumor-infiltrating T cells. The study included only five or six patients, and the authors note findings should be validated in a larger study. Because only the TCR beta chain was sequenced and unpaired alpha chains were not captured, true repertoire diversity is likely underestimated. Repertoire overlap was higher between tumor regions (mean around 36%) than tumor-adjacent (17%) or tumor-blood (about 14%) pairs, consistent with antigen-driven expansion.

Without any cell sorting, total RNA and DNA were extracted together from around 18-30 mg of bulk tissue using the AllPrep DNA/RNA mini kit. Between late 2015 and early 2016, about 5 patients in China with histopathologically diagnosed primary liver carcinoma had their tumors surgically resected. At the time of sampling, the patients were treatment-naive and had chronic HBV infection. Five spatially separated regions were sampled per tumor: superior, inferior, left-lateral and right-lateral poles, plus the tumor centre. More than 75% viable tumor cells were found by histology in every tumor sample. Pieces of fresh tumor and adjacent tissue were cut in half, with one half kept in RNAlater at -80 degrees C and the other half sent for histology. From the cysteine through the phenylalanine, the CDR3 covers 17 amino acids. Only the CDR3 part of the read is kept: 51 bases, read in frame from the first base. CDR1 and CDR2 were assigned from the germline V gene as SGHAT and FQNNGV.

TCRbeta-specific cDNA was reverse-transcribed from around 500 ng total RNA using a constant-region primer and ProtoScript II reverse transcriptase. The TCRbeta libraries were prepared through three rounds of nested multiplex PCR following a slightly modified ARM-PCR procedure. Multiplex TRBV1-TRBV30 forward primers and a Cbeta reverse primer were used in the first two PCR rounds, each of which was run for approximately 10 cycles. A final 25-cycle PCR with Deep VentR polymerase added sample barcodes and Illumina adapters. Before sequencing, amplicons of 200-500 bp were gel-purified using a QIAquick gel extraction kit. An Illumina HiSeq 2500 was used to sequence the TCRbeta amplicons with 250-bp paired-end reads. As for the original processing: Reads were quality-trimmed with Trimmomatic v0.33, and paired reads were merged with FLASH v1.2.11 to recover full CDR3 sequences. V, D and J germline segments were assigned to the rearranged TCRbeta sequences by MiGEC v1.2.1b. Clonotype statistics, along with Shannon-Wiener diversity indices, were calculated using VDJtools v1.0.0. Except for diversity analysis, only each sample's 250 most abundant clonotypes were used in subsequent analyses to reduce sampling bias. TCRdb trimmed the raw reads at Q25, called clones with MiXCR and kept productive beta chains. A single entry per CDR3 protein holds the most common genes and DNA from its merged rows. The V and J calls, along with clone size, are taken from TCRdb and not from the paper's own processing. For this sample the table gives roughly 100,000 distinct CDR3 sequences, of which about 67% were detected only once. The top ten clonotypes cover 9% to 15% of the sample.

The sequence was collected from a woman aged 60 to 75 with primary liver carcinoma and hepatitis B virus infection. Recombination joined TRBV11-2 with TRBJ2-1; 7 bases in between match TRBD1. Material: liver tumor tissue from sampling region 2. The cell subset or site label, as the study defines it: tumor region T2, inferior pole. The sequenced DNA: TGTGCCAGCAGCTTACGATCGGGACAGAGATTCTACAATGATCAGTCCTTC. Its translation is CASSLRSGQRFYNDQSF.